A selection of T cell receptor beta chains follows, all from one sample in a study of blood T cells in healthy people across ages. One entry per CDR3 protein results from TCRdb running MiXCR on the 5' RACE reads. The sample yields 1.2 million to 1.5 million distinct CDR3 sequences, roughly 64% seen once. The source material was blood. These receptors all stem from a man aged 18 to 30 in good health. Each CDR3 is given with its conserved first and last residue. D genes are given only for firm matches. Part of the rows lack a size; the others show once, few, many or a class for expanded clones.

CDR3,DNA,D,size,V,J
CASTQGGGYTF,TGTGCCAGCACTCAGGGGGGTGGCTACACCTTC,TRBD1,NA,TRBV6-6,TRBJ1-2
CASSLDGQGPANYGYTF,TGTGCCAGCAGCTTGGACGGACAGGGACCAGCTAACTATGGCTACACCTTC,TRBD1,NA,TRBV5-8,TRBJ1-2
CASSPTGDLAKNIQYF,TGTGCCAGCAGCCCAACAGGGGACCTAGCCAAAAACATTCAGTACTTC,TRBD1,NA,TRBV4-2,TRBJ2-4
CASSIQGRSYEQYF,TGTGCCAGCAGTATTCAGGGTCGCTCCTACGAGCAGTACTTC,NA,many,TRBV25-1,TRBJ2-7
CASSFITSGSHEQYF,TGTGCCAGCAGTTTTATAACTAGCGGGAGCCACGAGCAGTACTTC,TRBD2,NA,TRBV27,TRBJ2-7
CASSQDRQEKLFF,TGCGCCAGCAGCCAAGATCGACAAGAAAAACTGTTTTTT,NA,NA,TRBV4-3,TRBJ1-4
CASDTIMNTEAFF,TGTGCCAGCGACACAATTATGAACACTGAAGCTTTCTTT,NA,NA,TRBV19,TRBJ1-1
CATSRPTQTRWPDTQYF,TGTGCCACCAGCAGACCCACCCAGACTAGATGGCCAGATACGCAGTATTTT,NA,NA,TRBV15,TRBJ2-3
CAISEGLEVSTDTQYF,TGTGCCATCAGTGAAGGACTAGAGGTTAGCACAGATACGCAGTATTTT,TRBD2,few,TRBV10-3,TRBJ2-3
CASSIAGGPREQYF,TGTGCCAGCAGTATAGCGGGAGGGCCGAGGGAGCAGTACTTC,TRBD2,NA,TRBV28,TRBJ2-4
CASRLTGRQYF,TGTGCCAGCAGACTGACAGGGAGGCAGTACTTC,NA,NA,TRBV28,TRBJ2-4
CASSYPAEYCYTF,TGTGCCAGCAGTTATCCTGCAGAATATTGCTACACCTTC,NA,NA,TRBV6-2/TRBV6-3,TRBJ1-2
CASSLGQGRGHGTEAFF,TGCGCCAGCAGCTTGGGGCAGGGCAGGGGGCATGGAACTGAAGCTTTCTTT,TRBD1,NA,TRBV5-1,TRBJ1-1
CASSSSISAGGTEAFF,TGTGCCAGCAGCTCTTCTATTTCGGCAGGGGGCACTGAAGCTTTCTTT,TRBD1,once,TRBV7-2,TRBJ1-1
CASRLGTGGDYGYTF,TGTGCCAGCCGGTTGGGGACAGGGGGGGACTATGGCTACACCTTC,TRBD1,few,TRBV12-3/TRBV12-4,TRBJ1-2
CSAPGTTPYNEQFF,TGCAGCGCCCCCGGGACTACCCCCTACAATGAGCAGTTCTTC,TRBD2,NA,TRBV29-1,TRBJ2-1
CSVGPKGAGGLLYF,TGCAGCGTTGGCCCAAAGGGAGCGGGGGGTCTACTGTACTTC,TRBD2,few,TRBV29-1,TRBJ2-7
CASSLEVAGGYLGSYEQYF,TGTGCCAGCTCCCTCGAGGTCGCGGGAGGGTACCTGGGGTCCTACGAGCAGTACTTC,TRBD2,NA,TRBV18,TRBJ2-7
CASTNHPGDDYGYTF,TGTGCCAGCACCAATCACCCAGGGGACGACTATGGCTACACCTTC,NA,NA,TRBV5-5,TRBJ1-2
CATSEGRTRLTDTQYF,TGTGCCACCAGTGAGGGCAGGACAAGATTAACAGATACGCAGTATTTT,NA,NA,TRBV24-1,TRBJ2-3
CASSAPGLYEQYF,TGTGCCAGCAGCGCACCGGGGTTATACGAGCAGTACTTC,NA,NA,TRBV7-2,TRBJ2-7
CARRTGEEGTYTEAFF,TGTGCCAGACGAACAGGGGAGGAGGGTACCTACACTGAAGCTTTCTTT,TRBD1,NA,TRBV12-3/TRBV12-4,TRBJ1-1
CASSDGDGAYEQYF,TGTGCCAGCAGTGACGGAGACGGAGCTTACGAGCAGTACTTC,NA,many,TRBV25-1,TRBJ2-7
CAVLHGSGDTQYF,TGTGCCGTACTGCATGGTAGCGGGGATACGCAGTATTTT,TRBD2,NA,TRBV6-2/TRBV6-3,TRBJ2-3
CASSFTSGGDTDTQYF,TGTGCCAGCAGTTTTACTAGCGGGGGGGACACAGATACGCAGTATTTT,TRBD2,NA,TRBV28,TRBJ2-3
CASSLYSGTYEQYF,TGCGCCAGCAGCCTGTATAGCGGAACCTACGAGCAGTACTTC,NA,NA,TRBV5-1,TRBJ2-7
CASRSSGSINEQFF,TGTGCCAGCAGGTCGAGCGGGAGTATCAATGAGCAGTTCTTC,TRBD2,NA,TRBV28,TRBJ2-1
CSVEAGGDEQFF,TGCAGCGTTGAGGCAGGCGGGGATGAGCAGTTCTTC,NA,few,TRBV29-1,TRBJ2-1
CASSLRESGELFF,TGTGCCAGCAGTTTAAGGGAGTCCGGGGAGCTGTTTTTT,NA,once,TRBV12-3/TRBV12-4,TRBJ2-2
CSATLEDTQYF,TGCAGTGCTACTCTGGAAGATACGCAGTATTTT,NA,NA,TRBV20-1,TRBJ2-3